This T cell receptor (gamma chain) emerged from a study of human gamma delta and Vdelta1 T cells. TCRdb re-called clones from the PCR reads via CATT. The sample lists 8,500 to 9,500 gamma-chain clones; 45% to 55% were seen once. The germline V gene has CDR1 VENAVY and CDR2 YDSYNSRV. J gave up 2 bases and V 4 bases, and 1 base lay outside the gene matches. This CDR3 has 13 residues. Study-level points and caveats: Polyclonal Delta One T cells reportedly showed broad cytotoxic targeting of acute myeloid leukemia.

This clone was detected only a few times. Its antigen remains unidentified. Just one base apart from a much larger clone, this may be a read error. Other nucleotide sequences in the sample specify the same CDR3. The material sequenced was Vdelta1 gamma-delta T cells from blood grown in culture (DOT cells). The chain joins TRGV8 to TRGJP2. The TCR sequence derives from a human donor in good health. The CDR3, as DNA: TGTGCCACCTGGGAGAGTAGTGATTGGATCAAGACGTTT. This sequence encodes CATWESSDWIKTF.